This entry is about one TCR beta chain. These data come from a study of blood T cells in healthy people across ages. Looked up from germline, CDR1 is MDHEN and CDR2 is SYDVKM. The germline V and J ends were trimmed by 6 bases and 7 bases, with 11 bases remaining between them. This CDR3 has 12 residues. It was with a sample-barcoded 5' primer and a J-beta primer mix that a second PCR of about 6 to 11 cycles was run. Via MiXCR, TCRdb re-called the 5' RACE reads, giving one row per CDR3 protein. The sample records roughly 800,000 distinct CDR3 sequences, 58% being singletons. The rearrangement uses TRBV28 and TRBJ2-3; D not resolved. The sequenced sample consisted of blood. The sequence derives from a man aged 25-40 years in good health. The CDR3 region is CASRSGPYTQYF. The CDR3 DNA is TGTGCCAGCAGATCCGGGCCCTATACGCAGTATTTT.